Detailed here is one TCR beta chain. The data belong to a study of blood T cell repertoires in COVID-19. Background on the study: Samples representing acute and convalescent COVID-19 were sourced from the United States, Italy and Spain. Nucleic acid was either cDNA or gDNA, and it came from T cells, B-cell-depleted T cells, or PBMCs.

In the source study's methods: Cell counts per sample came from amplifying reference gene primers. TCRdb's copy holds only in-frame clones and misses some; the assay was immunoSEQ multiplex PCR. That table furnishes V, J and clone size, whereas the DNA furnished D and trimming. The sample lists nearly 90,000 clones, around 89% occurring once. Deletions cut 5 bases from V and 6 bases from J, with 19 bases between. In germline, CDR1 is LGHDT, CDR2 YNNKEL (reference sequence). This CDR3 region has 15 residues. The chain couples TRBV3-1 (or the pseudogene TRBV3-2) to TRBJ1-1; tentatively, D is TRBD1 (5 bases). This receptor was taken from a man in his 60s with acute or convalescent COVID-19. The material sequenced was peripheral blood. The CDR3 DNA reads as TGTGCCAGCAGCATCCCGGTAGGGACTGGGGCTGAAGCTTTCTTT. It is translated as CASSIPVGTGAEAFF.